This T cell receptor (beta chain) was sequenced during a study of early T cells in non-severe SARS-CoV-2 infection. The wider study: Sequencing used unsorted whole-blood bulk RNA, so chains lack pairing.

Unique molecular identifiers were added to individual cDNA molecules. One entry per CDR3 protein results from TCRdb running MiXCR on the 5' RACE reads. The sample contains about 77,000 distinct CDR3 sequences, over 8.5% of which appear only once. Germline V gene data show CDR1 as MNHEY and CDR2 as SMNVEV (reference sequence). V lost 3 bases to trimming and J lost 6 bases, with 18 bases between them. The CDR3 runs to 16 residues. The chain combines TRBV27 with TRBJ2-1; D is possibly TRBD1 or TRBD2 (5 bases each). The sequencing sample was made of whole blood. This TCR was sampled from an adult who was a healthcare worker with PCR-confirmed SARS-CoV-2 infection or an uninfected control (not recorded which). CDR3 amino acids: CASSFTGWGFGNEQFF. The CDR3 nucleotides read TGTGCCAGCAGTTTTACCGGGTGGGGGTTTGGCAATGAGCAGTTCTTC.